The 22 T cell receptor beta chains presented below share a single source sample, sequenced in a study of blood T cell repertoires in COVID-19. Assay: immunoSEQ multiplex PCR; the TCRdb copy retains only in-frame clones and omits some. There are roughly 300,000 clones in the sample; 87% occur only once, and about 7.8% lies in the top ten. Material: peripheral blood. These receptor sequences come from a woman between 45 and 65 years old who had recovered from COVID-19.

The chain couples TRBV15 to TRBJ1-5; no clear D gene. V lost 1 base to trimming and J lost 6 bases, with 7 bases between them. The CDR3 contains 13 residues. The germline V gene encodes CDR1 LNHNV and CDR2 YYDKDF (reference sequence). CDR3 sequence reads: CATSRVSSQPQHF. Here the CDR3 DNA reads TGTGCCACCAGCAGAGTGTCGAGTCAGCCCCAGCATTTT.

The rearrangement uses TRBV19 and TRBJ1-5; D gene unclear. Germline values: CDR1 LNHDA, CDR2 SQIVND (reference sequence). This CDR3 contains 15 residues. The V end was cut by 7 bases, the J end by 7 bases, with 20 bases between. This CDR3 reads CASTPTAGGEQPQHF. The CDR3 nucleotides are TGTGCCAGTACCCCCACGGCGGGTGGTGAACAGCCCCAGCATTTT.

Turning to this clone: This CDR3 is also generated by other DNA sequences in the sample. V is TRBV29-1 and J is TRBJ1-2; 9 nucleotides align to TRBD1. The CDR3 runs 13 residues. The V and J ends lost 6 bases and 2 bases, in that order; junction bases with no gene match: 4. The V gene's germline CDR1 is SQVTM and CDR2 ANQGSEA. CDR3 coding DNA: TGCAGCGTGGGGGACAGGGCGAACTATGGCTACACCTTC. Translated: CSVGDRANYGYTF. Complete variable domain (other parts from reference TRBV29-1 and TRBJ1-2): SAVISQKPSRDICQRGTSLTIQCQVDSQVTMMFWYRQQPGQSLTLIATANQGSEATYESGFVIDKFPISRPNLTFSTLTVSNMSPEDSSIYLCSVGDRANYGYTFGSGTRLTVV.

This CDR3 is CASGSSRGLAGVVDTQYF. CDR3 nucleotides: TGTGCTAGTGGTTCCTCCCGGGGACTAGCGGGGGTGGTAGATACGCAGTATTTT. This chain links TRBV12-5 with TRBJ2-3, with 14 nucleotides matching TRBD2. J was trimmed by 5 bases and V by 4 bases; bases with no gene match: 11. Germline assignment: CDR1 LGHNT and CDR2 FRNRAP. This CDR3 region has 18 residues.

CDR3 nucleotides: TGTGCCTGGTCTCCGGGGGTGGCTCAGCCCCAGCATTTT. Protein: CAWSPGVAQPQHF. The V gene is TRBV30, the J gene TRBJ1-5, with a weak D call TRBD1 (5 bases). Germline CDR1 GTSNPN, CDR2 SVGIG (reference sequence). The length of the CDR3 is 13 residues. V shed 5 bases and J shed 6 bases, with 14 bases lying between them.

The chain joins TRBV28 to TRBJ2-3; a weak D match, TRBD2 (6 bases). Per the germline V gene, CDR1 is MDHEN and CDR2 is SYDVKM. The CDR3 length is 14 residues. The V end was cut by 5 bases, the J end by 0 bases, with 9 bases between. The CDR3 DNA reads TGTGCCAGCAGTCCCAGCGGGAGCACAGATACGCAGTATTTT. This encodes CASSPSGSTDTQYF. The full variable domain, rest sourced from reference TRBV28 and TRBJ2-3, is DVKVTQSSRYLVKRTGEKVFLECVQDMDHENMFWYRQDPGLGLRLIYFSYDVKMKEKGDIPEGYSVSREKKERFSLILESASTNQTSMYLCASSPSGSTDTQYFGPGTRLTVL.

V is TRBV28 and J is TRBJ1-3; D perhaps matches TRBD1 (5 bases). V was trimmed by 2 bases and J by 4 bases, leaving 6 bases between them. Germline lookup yields CDR1 MDHEN and CDR2 SYDVKM. The CDR3 has 13 amino acids. The CDR3 spells CASSLQGGNTIYF. The CDR3 DNA follows: TGTGCCAGCAGTTTACAGGGCGGAAACACCATATATTTT.

This clone was seen just once. V is TRBV7-6 and J is TRBJ2-1, with 9 bases aligning to TRBD2. The V and J ends lost 3 bases and 9 bases, in that order; junction bases with no gene match: 18. The CDR3 spans 18 residues. Germline-derived CDR1 and CDR2 are SGHVS and FNYEAQ. The CDR3 loop is CASSLPGLLVAGAGEQFF. The CDR3 nucleotides are TGTGCCAGCAGCTTGCCGGGCCTTCTGGTAGCGGGAGCGGGTGAGCAGTTCTTC.

The chain carries TRBV5-6 and TRBJ1-2; TRBD1 agrees at 9 bases. CDR1 and CDR2 from the germline V gene are SGHDT and YYEEEE. J gave up 3 bases and V 4 bases, and 7 bases lay outside the gene matches. CDR3 length: 15 amino acids. The CDR3 DNA is TGTGCCAGCAGCCTCCTGGGACAGGGCGACTATGGCTACACCTTC. Translated, it gives CASSLLGQGDYGYTF.

J is TRBJ2-3 and V is TRBV7-3; 10 bases align to TRBD2. The CDR3 totals 16 residues. Losses at the gene ends were 1 base for V and 3 bases for J; bases not matched to a gene: 4. Germline loops: CDR1 SGHTA, CDR2 FQGTGA. This CDR3 reads CASSLNPAGGTDTQYF. For the CDR3, the DNA is TGTGCCAGCAGCTTAAATCCAGCGGGAGGGACAGATACGCAGTATTTT.

The chain joins TRBV7-6 to TRBJ2-1, with 12 nucleotides matching TRBD2. V trimming: 2 bases; J trimming: 0 bases; junction bases outside the gene matches: 5. The CDR3 runs to 18 residues. CDR1 and CDR2 from the germline V gene are SGHVS and FNYEAQ. CDR3 residues: CASSLSSGRESSYNEQFF. The DNA for the CDR3 is TGTGCCAGCAGCTTATCTAGCGGGAGGGAGAGCTCCTACAATGAGCAGTTCTTC. The full variable domain, with the rest looked up from reference TRBV7-6 and TRBJ2-1, is GAGVSQSPRYKVTKRGQDVALRCDPISGHVSLYWYRQALGQGPEFLTYFNYEAQQDKSGLPNDRFSAERPEGSISTLTIQRTEQRDSAMYRCASSLSSGRESSYNEQFFGPGTRLTVL.

This clone has only a few counts. The genes are TRBV28 and TRBJ2-7; 10 nucleotides match TRBD2. V was pared by 7 bases and J by 7 bases, with 10 bases of the junction left unmatched. Germline V gene data show CDR1 as MDHEN and CDR2 as SYDVKM. This CDR3 spans 14 amino acids. The CDR3 bases are TGTGCCAGCACTTCTAGCGGGAGAGCTATGGAGCAGTACTTC. Its translation: CASTSSGRAMEQYF.

The V call is TRBV20-1, the J call TRBJ2-7; D may be TRBD1 (6 bases). V shed 3 bases and J shed 4 bases, with 13 bases lying between them. The CDR3 totals 13 residues. Germline CDR1 and CDR2: DFQATT and SNEGSKA (reference sequence). CDR3 bases: TGCAGTGCTAGTTGGGGGCGCGATTACGAGCAGTACTTC. It specifies CSASWGRDYEQYF.

This chain joins TRBV7-9 and TRBJ2-1, with a tentative D call TRBD1 (6 bases). The CDR3 sequence is 14 residues long. Trimming pared 1 base from V and 6 bases from J, leaving 10 bases between. CDR1 SEHNR and CDR2 FQNEAQ come from the germline V gene (reference sequence). The CDR3 loop is CASSLEQGSNEQFF. CDR3 bases: TGTGCCAGCAGCTTAGAACAGGGAAGCAATGAGCAGTTCTTC. The entire variable domain, with the rest obtained from reference TRBV7-9 and TRBJ2-1, is as follows: DTGVSQNPRHKITKRGQNVTFRCDPISEHNRLYWYRQTLGQGPEFLTYFQNEAQLEKSRLLSDRFSAERPKGSFSTLEIQRTEQGDSAMYLCASSLEQGSNEQFFGPGTRLTVL.

The sample holds one count of this clone. J is TRBJ1-2 and V is TRBV19; 7 bases match TRBD1. The CDR3 runs 12 residues. J gave up 2 bases and V 7 bases, and 1 base lay outside the gene matches. The V gene's germline CDR1 is LNHDA and CDR2 SQIVND (reference sequence). CDR3 in DNA: TGTGCCAGTAACAGGGGCAACTATGGCTACACCTTC. It yields the protein CASNRGNYGYTF.

This chain connects TRBV10-3 to TRBJ2-2, with TRBD1 matching 7 bases. CDR1 and CDR2 from the germline V gene are ENHRY and SYGVKD. The CDR3 is made up of 16 amino acids. V lost 9 bases, J lost 0 bases, and 10 bases stayed unmatched. CDR3 sequence reads: CAINLKTGTNTGELFF. DNA of the CDR3: TGTGCCATTAATCTGAAGACAGGGACGAACACCGGGGAGCTGTTTTTT.

The chain has TRBV7-9 and TRBJ2-3; 11 bases agree with TRBD2. V dropped 4 bases and J dropped 3; count of bases not matched to a gene: 9. There are 17 residues in the CDR3. Per germline, CDR1 SEHNR and CDR2 FQNEAQ (reference sequence). CDR3 amino acids: CASSSGISGGATDTQYF. CDR3 bases: TGTGCCAGCAGCTCGGGTATTAGCGGGGGGGCAACAGATACGCAGTATTTT.

The V gene is TRBV4-3, the J gene TRBJ2-2; no firm D call. Germline lookup yields CDR1 LGHNA and CDR2 YSLEER. The CDR3 consists of 15 residues. Trimming removed 0 bases at V and 6 bases at J, with 11 bases between. This CDR3 reads CASSQEERLAGELFF. CDR3 coding DNA: TGCGCCAGCAGCCAAGAGGAGCGACTGGCCGGGGAGCTGTTTTTT.

V is TRBV6-5 and J is TRBJ1-3; 7 bases align to TRBD1. Trimming cost V 2 bases and J 0 bases; bases outside gene matches: 4. Germline loops: CDR1 MNHEY, CDR2 SVGAGI. The CDR3 is 16 residues long. The CDR3 here is CASSYDRDLSGNTIYF. In nucleotides, the CDR3 is TGTGCCAGCAGTTACGACAGGGACCTCTCTGGAAACACCATATATTTT.

The V call is TRBV19, the J call TRBJ1-2, with D maybe TRBD1 (5 bases). Germline V gene data show CDR1 as LNHDA and CDR2 as SQIVND (reference sequence). This CDR3 contains 12 residues. The V and J ends lost 4 bases and 2 bases respectively, with 5 bases between them. CDR3 loop: CASSNRNYGYTF. CDR3 in DNA: TGTGCCAGTAGTAACAGGAACTATGGCTACACCTTC.

The CDR3 DNA sequence: TGTGCCTGGAGTAGGGACTGGGAGTCGGGAAACACCATATATTTT. Amino acids: CAWSRDWESGNTIYF. V gene TRBV30 combines with J gene TRBJ1-3; possible D gene TRBD1, 5 bases. Germline-derived CDR1 and CDR2 are GTSNPN and SVGIG (reference sequence). This CDR3 region has 15 residues. Between the trimmed V and J ends, which lost 2 bases and 4 bases, there was a span of 15 bases. Using reference TRBV30 and TRBJ1-3 for the parts outside the CDR3, the full variable domain is SQTIHQWPATLVQPVGSPLSLECTVEGTSNPNLYWYRQAAGRGLQLLFYSVGIGQISSEVPQNLSASRPQDRQFILSSKKLLLSDSGFYLCAWSRDWESGNTIYFGEGSWLTVV.

This chain connects TRBV7-3 to TRBJ2-3, with TRBD2 matching 10 bases. From germline, CDR1 is SGHTA and CDR2 FQGTGA. The CDR3 totals 15 residues. Unmatched junction bases numbered 4, after V lost 5 bases and J lost 2 bases. The CDR3 bases are TGTGCCAGCAGCCGAGGGACTAGCGTCACAGATACGCAGTATTTT. This gives the protein CASSRGTSVTDTQYF.